Listed below are T cell receptor beta chains from one sample, sequenced in a study of CD8+ T cells in alopecia areata. Libraries were prepared by immunoSEQ multiplex PCR; TCRdb keeps only in-frame clonotypes and omits some of them. The sample yields 250,000 to 300,000 clones, roughly 64% seen once. The input for sequencing was CD4+ T cells sorted from blood, taken at week 24, from a patient treated with tofacitinib. Source of these receptors: a human donor with alopecia areata. Both conserved end residues are part of each CDR3. A D gene is named only where the DNA matches it firmly. Some rows have no size entry. The others give once, few or many, or a class for an expanded clone.

D,size,J,V,CDR3,DNA
.,few,TRBJ2-4,TRBV5-1,CASSRDGKNIQYF,TGCGCCAGCAGCCGGGACGGCAAAAACATTCAGTACTTC
.,.,TRBJ1-1,TRBV5-4,CASSLAYPNTEAFF,TGTGCCAGCAGCTTGGCGTATCCGAACACTGAAGCTTTCTTT
.,.,TRBJ2-1,TRBV4-1,CASSQSYRVSGNEQFF,TGCGCCAGCAGCCAATCCTACCGGGTCTCGGGCAATGAGCAGTTCTTC
TRBD1,once,TRBJ1-2,TRBV13,CASSLSVQGVYGYTF,TGTGCCAGCAGCTTATCCGTACAGGGGGTCTATGGCTACACCTTC
.,.,TRBJ2-5,TRBV11-2,CASSPGAETQYF,TGTGCCAGCAGCCCGGGTGCAGAGACCCAGTACTTC
.,.,TRBJ1-6,TRBV6-5,CASVESYNSPLHF,TGTGCCAGTGTGGAGTCCTATAATTCACCCCTCCACTTT
TRBD2,.,TRBJ2-1,TRBV5-1,CGSRESSYNEQFF,TGCGGCTCGCGGGAGAGCTCCTACAATGAGCAGTTCTTC
TRBD2,.,TRBJ2-3,TRBV7-7,CASSSGLAPTDTQYF,TGTGCTAGCAGCTCTGGACTAGCCCCCACAGATACGCAGTATTTT
.,.,TRBJ1-2,TRBV7-2,CASSLGRQVNYGYTF,TGTGCCAGCAGCTTAGGGAGACAGGTCAACTATGGCTACACCTTC
.,.,TRBJ2-7,TRBV7-2,CASSLTGRGIYF,TGTGCCAGCAGCTTAACGGGTCGGGGGATATATTTC
TRBD1,.,TRBJ2-3,TRBV10-3,CAISDLTGNVWESDTQYF,TGTGCCATCAGTGACTTGACAGGGAACGTGTGGGAATCGGATACGCAGTATTTT
.,few,TRBJ1-3,TRBV7-9,CASSFDRRSSGNTIYF,TGTGCCAGCAGCTTTGACAGGCGCAGCTCTGGAAACACCATATATTTT
.,once,TRBJ2-6,TRBV30,CARQYSGANVLTF,TGTGCCCGTCAGTACTCTGGGGCCAACGTCCTGACTTTC
.,.,TRBJ1-1,TRBV4-3,CASSQGQFAYTEAFF,TGCGCCAGCAGCCAAGGACAGTTCGCCTACACTGAAGCTTTCTTT
.,.,TRBJ1-5,TRBV30,CAWSRGGDQPQHF,TGTGCCTGGAGTCGAGGGGGGGACCAGCCCCAGCATTTT